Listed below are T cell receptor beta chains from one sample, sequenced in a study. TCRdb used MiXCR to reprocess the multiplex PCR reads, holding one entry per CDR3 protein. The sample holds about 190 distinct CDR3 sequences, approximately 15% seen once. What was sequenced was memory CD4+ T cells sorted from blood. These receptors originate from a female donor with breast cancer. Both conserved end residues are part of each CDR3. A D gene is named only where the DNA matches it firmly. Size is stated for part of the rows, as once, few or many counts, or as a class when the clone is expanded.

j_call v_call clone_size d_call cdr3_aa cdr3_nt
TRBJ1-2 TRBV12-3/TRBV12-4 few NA CASSSKGRGNYGYTF TGTGCCAGCAGTTCGAAGGGCAGAGGGAACTATGGCTACACCTTC
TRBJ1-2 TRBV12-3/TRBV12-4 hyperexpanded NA CASSDSDRLNYGYTF TGTGCCAGCAGTGACTCGGACAGACTGAACTATGGCTACACCTTC
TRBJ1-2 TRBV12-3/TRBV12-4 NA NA CASSQGQGLNYGYTF TGTGCCAGCAGTCAGGGGCAGGGCCTTAACTATGGCTACACCTTC
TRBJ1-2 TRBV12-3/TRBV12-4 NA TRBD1 CASRPRQGLNYGYTF TGTGCCAGCAGGCCTAGACAGGGCCTTAACTATGGCTACACCTTC
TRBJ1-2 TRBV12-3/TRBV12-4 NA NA CASSFRDSTRGYTF TGTGCCAGCAGTTTCAGGGACTCCACTAGAGGCTACACCTTC
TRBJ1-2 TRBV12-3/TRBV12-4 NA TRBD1 CASRPRQGRYGYTF TGTGCCAGCAGGCCTAGACAGGGCCGCTATGGCTACACCTTC
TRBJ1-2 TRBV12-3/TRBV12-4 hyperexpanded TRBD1 CASSSGQGSFYGYTF TGTGCCAGCAGCTCTGGACAGGGGAGTTTCTATGGCTACACCTTC
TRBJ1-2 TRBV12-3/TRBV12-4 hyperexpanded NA CASSQGQGYGYTF TGTGCCAGCAGTCAGGGGCAGGGCTATGGCTACACCTTC
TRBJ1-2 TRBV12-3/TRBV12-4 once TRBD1 CASSLRDRELYGYTF TGTGCCAGCAGTTTACGTGACAGGGAGCTCTATGGCTACACCTTC
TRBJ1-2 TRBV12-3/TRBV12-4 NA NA CASTSKRVYGYTF TGTGCCAGCACTTCTAAGAGGGTCTATGGCTACACCTTC
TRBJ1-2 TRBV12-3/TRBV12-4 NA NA CASSPDRRLDYGYTF TGTGCCAGCAGCCCAGACAGGAGGCTTGACTATGGCTACACCTTC
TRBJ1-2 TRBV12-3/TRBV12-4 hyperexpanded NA CASTVLGNYGYTF TGTGCCAGCACTGTGTTGGGGAACTATGGCTACACCTTC
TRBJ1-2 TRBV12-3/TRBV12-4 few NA CASSLFRGGYTF TGTGCCAGCAGTTTATTCAGGGGTGGCTACACCTTC
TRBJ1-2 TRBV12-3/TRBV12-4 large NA CASSFGSAGVEGYTF TGTGCCAGCAGTTTCGGGAGCGCGGGAGTGGAGGGCTACACCTTC
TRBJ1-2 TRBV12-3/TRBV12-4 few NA CASSLQGLNYGYTF TGTGCCAGCAGTCTACAGGGCCTTAACTATGGCTACACCTTC
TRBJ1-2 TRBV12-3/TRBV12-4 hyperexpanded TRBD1 CASSRNGQGTDGYTF TGTGCCAGCAGCCGGAATGGACAGGGGACCGATGGCTACACCTTC
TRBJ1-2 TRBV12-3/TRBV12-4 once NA CASSLETGPYGYTF TGTGCCAGCAGTTTAGAGACAGGCCCCTATGGCTACACCTTC
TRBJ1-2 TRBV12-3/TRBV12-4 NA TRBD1 CASARQGSFYGYTF TGTGCCAGCGCTAGACAGGGGAGTTTCTATGGCTACACCTTC